The 16 T cell receptor beta chains in this list originate from one sample, sequenced in a study of CD8+ T cells in alopecia areata. Sorting of CD4+ cells into CD25+CD127- cells (for four to six patients) was performed. RNA was isolated and reverse transcribed to cDNA, the sequencing template. The data were produced by immunoSEQ multiplex PCR, yet TCRdb's version contains in-frame clones alone and is incomplete. This sample has tens of thousands of clones, with around 57% found just once. Sequencing was performed on CD4+ Tregs sorted from blood. All receptors come from a human donor with alopecia areata.

Written as DNA, the CDR3 is TGCGCCAGCAGCAGCACCGGGACAGCCTACGAGCAGTACTTC. It yields the protein CASSSTGTAYEQYF. The rearrangement links TRBV5-1 to TRBJ2-7, with TRBD1 matching over 7 bases. The CDR3 has 14 residues. CDR1 is SGHRS and CDR2 is YFSETQ in the germline V gene. J was trimmed by 2 bases and V by 4 bases; bases with no gene match: 6.

The genes are TRBV23-1 and TRBJ1-5; D remains ambiguous. TRBV23-1 qualifies as an ORF whose function is uncertain. Between the trimmed V and J ends, which lost 4 bases and 6 bases, there was a span of 19 bases. This CDR3 comprises 16 residues. The CDR3 sequence is CASSLIRSGVGQPQHF. The CDR3, as DNA: TGCGCCAGCAGTCTTATCCGCTCGGGAGTTGGTCAGCCCCAGCATTTT.

V and J are TRBV5-1 and TRBJ1-5; D call uncertain. V was cut by 0 bases and J by 5 bases, with 9 bases left in between. The CDR3 spans 14 residues. Per germline, CDR1 SGHRS and CDR2 YFSETQ. CDR3 in DNA: TGCGCCAGCAGCTTGGAAGGAGGTTATCAGCCCCAGCATTTT. Protein product: CASSLEGGYQPQHF.

This clone was counted a few times. This chain uses TRBV11-2 with TRBJ2-1; no clear D. The CDR3 has 16 residues. Germline-derived CDR1 and CDR2 are SGHAT and FQNNGV. Trimming took off 5 bases at V and 0 bases at J, with 14 bases between the two ends. The CDR3 DNA sequence: TGTGCCAGCAGCCACCGGGTTCAGAGCTCCTACAATGAGCAGTTCTTC. Its translation: CASSHRVQSSYNEQFF.

V is TRBV5-1 and J is TRBJ1-2; TRBD1 might be the D (6 bases). Germline values: CDR1 SGHRS, CDR2 YFSETQ. V lost 7 bases to trimming and J lost 2 bases, with 12 bases between them. There are 13 residues in the CDR3. CDR3 DNA sequence: TGCGCCAGCGGAGAGACAGGAAACTATGGCTACACCTTC. Translated, it gives CASGETGNYGYTF. The full variable domain, its missing parts supplied by reference TRBV5-1 and TRBJ1-2, is KAGVTQTPRYLIKTRGQQVTLSCSPISGHRSVSWYQQTPGQGLQFLFEYFSETQRNKGNFPGRFSGRQFSNSRSEMNVSTLELGDSALYLCASGETGNYGYTFGSGTRLTVV.

The V gene is TRBV4-1, the J gene TRBJ1-1, with 8 positions matching TRBD1. CDR1 MGHRA and CDR2 YSYEKL come from the germline V gene. The length of the CDR3 is 14 residues. V lost 0 bases and J lost 7; bases outside the gene matches: 4. As DNA, the CDR3 is TGCGCCAGCAGCCAAGAAGGCGACAGGGGTGAAGCTTTCTTT. It encodes CASSQEGDRGEAFF.

The rearrangement uses TRBV7-2 and TRBJ1-2; 7 bases match TRBD1. The CDR3 contains 15 residues. V shed 0 bases and J 7 bases; nucleotides not matched to a gene: 8. Germline assignment: CDR1 SGHTA and CDR2 FQGNSA. The CDR3: CASSLALQGLVGYTF. CDR3 nucleotides: TGTGCCAGCAGCTTAGCCTTACAGGGGTTGGTTGGCTACACCTTC.

V usage is TRBV19 and J usage is TRBJ1-2; a possible D gene is TRBD1 (5 bases). The CDR3 sequence is 13 residues long. Trimming took off 6 bases at V and 4 bases at J, with 12 bases between the two ends. CDR1 and CDR2 from the germline V gene are LNHDA and SQIVND (reference sequence). The chain's CDR3 is CASSKEGFYGYTF. CDR3 DNA sequence: TGTGCCAGTAGCAAGGAGGGGTTCTATGGCTACACCTTC.

This sequence joins TRBV7-9 and TRBJ1-2; D possibly corresponds to TRBD1 (5 bases). CDR3 length equals 16 residues. The germline V gene encodes CDR1 SEHNR and CDR2 FQNEAQ (reference sequence). Trimming took 0 bases from V and 3 from J, leaving 14 bases between them. The CDR3 here is CASSLAFQGLDYGYTF. The CDR3 DNA follows: TGTGCCAGCAGCTTAGCCTTTCAGGGTTTGGACTATGGCTACACCTTC.

The chain couples TRBV5-1 to TRBJ2-3; D remains ambiguous. This CDR3 spans 12 amino acids. The germline V gene has CDR1 SGHRS and CDR2 YFSETQ. Trimming shortened V by 0 bases and J by 5 bases, and 4 bases separated the two germline ends. For the CDR3, the DNA is TGCGCCAGCAGCTTGGGGGAAGATACGCAGTATTTT. Translated, it gives CASSLGEDTQYF.

J is TRBJ2-1 and V is TRBV7-4; D possibly corresponds to TRBD1 (6 bases). The V gene's germline CDR1 is SGHVT and CDR2 SQSDAQ. The CDR3 totals 15 residues. V lost 2 bases, J lost 5 bases, and 13 bases lay in between. The CDR3 nucleotides are TGTGCCAGCAGCTTAAATGCCGCAGGGGACAATGAGCAGTTCTTC. Residues: CASSLNAAGDNEQFF.

This sequence joins TRBV5-4 and TRBJ2-5; no definite D call. Trimming took 3 bases from V and 2 from J, leaving 8 bases between them. The CDR3 spans 13 residues. The germline V gene encodes CDR1 SGHNT and CDR2 YYREEE (reference sequence). Written as DNA, the CDR3 is TGTGCCAGCAGCTATTGGGTACAAGAGACCCAGTACTTC. Protein product: CASSYWVQETQYF.

This chain connects TRBV4-1 to TRBJ2-2; D is undetermined. The V end lost 2 bases, the J end lost 5 bases, and 9 bases lay between the germline ends. This CDR3 comprises 14 residues. Germline CDR1 is MGHRA and CDR2 is YSYEKL. CDR3 sequence: CASSQREVTGELFF. In nucleotides, the CDR3 is TGCGCCAGCAGCCAAAGAGAAGTTACCGGGGAGCTGTTTTTT.

This clone has just a few counts. The chain employs TRBV29-1 and TRBJ2-7; 10 bases are shared with TRBD1. Trimming took 6 bases from V and 5 from J; bases not matched to a gene: 10. Germline V gene lookup returns CDR1 SQVTM and CDR2 ANQGSEA. This CDR3 has 14 residues. CDR3 residues: CSVAPGQGYHEQYF. CDR3 sequence (DNA): TGCAGCGTGGCCCCGGGACAGGGGTACCACGAGCAGTACTTC.

This rearrangement joins TRBV29-1 to TRBJ2-7; 7 nucleotides line up with TRBD1. V lost 5 bases to trimming and J lost 2 bases; unmatched junction nucleotides: 3. The CDR3 runs 12 residues. The germline gives CDR1 SQVTM, CDR2 ANQGSEA. In DNA form, the CDR3 reads TGCAGCGTTAACAGGGGAACCTACGAGCAGTACTTC. Residues: CSVNRGTYEQYF.

The chain has TRBV7-6 and TRBJ1-3; the D is unclear. This CDR3 is built from 15 residues. Germline CDR1 reads SGHVS; CDR2 reads FNYEAQ. The germline V and J ends were trimmed by 1 base and 4 bases, with 11 bases remaining between them. CDR3 sequence: CASSLVGVQGNTIYF. The CDR3 DNA follows: TGTGCCAGCAGCTTAGTCGGGGTCCAGGGAAACACCATATATTTT.